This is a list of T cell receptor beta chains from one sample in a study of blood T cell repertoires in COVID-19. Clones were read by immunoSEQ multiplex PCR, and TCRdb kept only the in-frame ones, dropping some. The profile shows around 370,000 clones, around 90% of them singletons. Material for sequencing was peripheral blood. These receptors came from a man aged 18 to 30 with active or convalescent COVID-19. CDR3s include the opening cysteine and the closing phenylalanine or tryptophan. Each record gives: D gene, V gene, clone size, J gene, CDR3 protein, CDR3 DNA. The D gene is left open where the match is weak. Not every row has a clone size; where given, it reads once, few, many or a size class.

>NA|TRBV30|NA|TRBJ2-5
CACPGVPQGETQYF
TGTGCCTGCCCCGGGGTGCCCCAAGGGGAGACCCAGTACTTC
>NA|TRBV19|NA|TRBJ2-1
CASSITVSSYNEQFF
TGTGCCAGTAGTATTACGGTAAGCTCCTACAATGAGCAGTTCTTC
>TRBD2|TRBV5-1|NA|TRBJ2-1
CASSRGLDGNEQFF
TGCGCCAGCAGCCGGGGACTAGACGGCAATGAGCAGTTCTTC
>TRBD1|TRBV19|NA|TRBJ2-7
CASSEGQGPSYEQYF
TGTGCCAGTAGCGAAGGACAGGGGCCCTCCTACGAGCAGTACTTC
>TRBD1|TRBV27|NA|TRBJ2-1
CASSWTGGGEQFF
TGTGCCAGCAGTTGGACAGGCGGCGGGGAGCAGTTCTTC
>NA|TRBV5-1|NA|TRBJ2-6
CASSEGTSGANVLTF
TGCGCCAGCAGCGAGGGGACATCTGGGGCCAACGTCCTGACTTTC
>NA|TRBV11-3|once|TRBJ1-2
CASSLDSQGSGYTF
TGTGCCAGCAGCTTAGATTCCCAGGGTTCGGGCTACACCTTC
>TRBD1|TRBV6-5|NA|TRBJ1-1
CASNEWGQSNTEAFF
TGTGCCAGCAACGAATGGGGACAGTCGAACACTGAAGCTTTCTTT
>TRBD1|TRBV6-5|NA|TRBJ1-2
CASVGQGDYGYTF
TGTGCCAGCGTGGGGCAGGGGGACTATGGCTACACCTTC
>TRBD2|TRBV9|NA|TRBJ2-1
CASSQLAGGLDEQFF
TGTGCCAGCAGCCAATTAGCGGGAGGCCTGGATGAGCAGTTCTTC
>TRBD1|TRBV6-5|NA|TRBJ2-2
CASRQQTGGSGELFF
TGTGCCAGCAGGCAGCAGACAGGGGGGTCCGGGGAGCTGTTTTTT
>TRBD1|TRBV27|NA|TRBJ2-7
CASSLGQGSVLSEQYF
TGTGCCAGCAGTTTGGGACAGGGGTCGGTCCTTTCCGAGCAGTACTTC
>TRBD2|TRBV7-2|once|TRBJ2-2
CASSYSGRAYTGELFF
TGTGCCAGCAGCTATTCCGGGAGGGCCTACACCGGGGAGCTGTTTTTT
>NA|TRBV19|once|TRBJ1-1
CASTLGVAAMNTEAFF
TGTGCCAGTACTCTAGGGGTGGCGGCGATGAACACTGAAGCTTTCTTT
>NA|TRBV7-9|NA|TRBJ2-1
CASSLPQTYGVYNEQFF
TGTGCCAGCAGCTTACCCCAAACATACGGGGTATACAATGAGCAGTTCTTC
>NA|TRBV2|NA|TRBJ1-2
CASRAGQVFYGYTF
TGTGCCAGCAGGGCCGGCCAGGTGTTCTATGGCTACACCTTC
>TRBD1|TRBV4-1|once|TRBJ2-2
CASSQYGTGAGELFF
TGCGCCAGCAGCCAATACGGGACAGGGGCCGGGGAGCTGTTTTTT
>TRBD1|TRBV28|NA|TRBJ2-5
CASSQTGGRETQYF
TGTGCCAGCAGCCAGACAGGGGGCCGGGAGACCCAGTACTTC
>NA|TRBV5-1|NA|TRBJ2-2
CASSLDLGGELFF
TGCGCCAGCAGCTTGGATCTCGGCGGGGAGCTGTTTTTT
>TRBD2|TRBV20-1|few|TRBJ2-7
CSASSTSGSSYEQYF
TGCAGTGCTAGTTCTACTAGCGGAAGCTCCTACGAGCAGTACTTC
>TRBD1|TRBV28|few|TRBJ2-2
CASRRTGDTGELFF
TGTGCCAGCAGACGGACAGGGGACACCGGGGAGCTGTTTTTT
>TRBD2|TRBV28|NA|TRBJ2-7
CASRRIPGPLGGLLSYEQYF
TGTGCCAGCAGGCGAATCCCGGGACCCCTGGGGGGACTACTCTCCTACGAGCAGTACTTC
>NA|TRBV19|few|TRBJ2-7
CASSQGREPGEQYF
TGTGCCAGTAGCCAGGGGCGGGAGCCGGGAGAGCAGTACTTC
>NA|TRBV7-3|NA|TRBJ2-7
CASSLGVANSYEQYF
TGTGCCAGCAGCTTAGGTGTGGCAAACTCCTACGAGCAGTACTTC
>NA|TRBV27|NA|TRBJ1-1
CASRQGTFEAFF
TGTGCCAGCAGACAAGGGACATTTGAAGCTTTCTTT
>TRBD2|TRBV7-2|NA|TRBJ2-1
CASSIGLAAYNEQFF
TGTGCCAGCAGCATAGGACTAGCGGCGTACAATGAGCAGTTCTTC
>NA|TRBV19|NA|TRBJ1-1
CASTIWGGTLNTEAFF
TGTGCCAGTACCATTTGGGGCGGAACCTTGAACACTGAAGCTTTCTTT
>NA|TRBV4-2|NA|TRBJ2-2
CASSQVGGGPTGELFF
TGTGCCAGCAGCCAAGTCGGCGGGGGCCCTACCGGGGAGCTGTTTTTT
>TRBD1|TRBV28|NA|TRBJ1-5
CASSSRDRGLVNQPQHF
TGTGCCAGCAGTTCCCGGGACAGGGGGCTGGTGAATCAGCCCCAGCATTTT
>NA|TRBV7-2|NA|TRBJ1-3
CASSLAVGLSGNTIYF
TGTGCCAGCAGCTTAGCTGTGGGCCTCTCTGGAAACACCATATATTTT
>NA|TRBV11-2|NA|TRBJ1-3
CASSLVGAGNTIYF
TGTGCCAGCAGCTTAGTTGGGGCGGGAAACACCATATATTTT
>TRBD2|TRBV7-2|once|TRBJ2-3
CASSLLLAGGDTQYF
TGTGCCAGCAGCTTATTGCTAGCGGGGGGTGATACGCAGTATTTT
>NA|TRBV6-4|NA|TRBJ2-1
CASSVTVTSYNEQFF
TGTGCCAGCAGTGTGACAGTCACATCCTACAATGAGCAGTTCTTC
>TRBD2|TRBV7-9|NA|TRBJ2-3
CASSYGLAALTDTQYF
TGTGCCAGCAGCTACGGACTAGCGGCCCTCACAGATACGCAGTATTTT
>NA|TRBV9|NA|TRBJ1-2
CASSVDGQATNYGYTF
TGTGCCAGCAGCGTAGATGGGCAGGCTACTAACTATGGCTACACCTTC
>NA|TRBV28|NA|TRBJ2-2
CASSFNYGELFF
TGTGCCAGCAGTTTTAATTACGGGGAGCTGTTTTTT
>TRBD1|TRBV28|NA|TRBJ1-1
CASSAPGGPYTEAFF
TGTGCCAGCAGTGCGCCAGGGGGTCCCTACACTGAAGCTTTCTTT
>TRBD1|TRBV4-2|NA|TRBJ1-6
CASSQVSGGFDSPLHF
TGTGCCAGCAGCCAAGTTTCAGGGGGCTTTGATTCACCCCTCCACTTT
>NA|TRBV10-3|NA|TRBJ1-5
CAISESQSNQPQHF
TGTGCCATCAGTGAGTCCCAGAGCAATCAGCCCCAGCATTTT
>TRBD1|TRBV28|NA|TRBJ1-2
CASSSPGTGGRGYTF
TGTGCCAGCAGTTCCCCCGGGACAGGTGGTAGGGGCTACACCTTC
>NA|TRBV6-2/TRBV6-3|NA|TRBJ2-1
CASSSLRGGDYNEQFF
TGTGCCAGCAGTTCCCTTAGGGGGGGAGACTACAATGAGCAGTTCTTC
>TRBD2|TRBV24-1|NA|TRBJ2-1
CATRAGTSGANEQFF
TGTGCCACCAGAGCCGGGACTAGCGGGGCCAATGAGCAGTTCTTC
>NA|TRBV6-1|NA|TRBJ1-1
CASSDRAMNTEAFF
TGTGCCAGCAGTGACAGGGCCATGAACACTGAAGCTTTCTTT
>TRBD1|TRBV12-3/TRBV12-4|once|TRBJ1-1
CASTTGTAAEAFF
TGTGCCAGCACTACCGGGACAGCAGCTGAAGCTTTCTTT
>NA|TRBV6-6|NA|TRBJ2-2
CASYGANTGELFF
TGTGCCAGCTACGGAGCGAACACCGGGGAGCTGTTTTTT
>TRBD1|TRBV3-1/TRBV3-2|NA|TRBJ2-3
CASSQPGRGRIDTQYF
TGTGCCAGCAGCCAACCCGGCAGGGGGCGCATAGATACGCAGTATTTT
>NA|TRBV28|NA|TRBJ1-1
CASSFSAGRTEAFF
TGTGCCAGCAGTTTTTCCGCAGGCCGAACTGAAGCTTTCTTT
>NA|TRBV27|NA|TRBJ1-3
CASSSVSGNTIYF
TGTGCCAGCAGTTCTGTCTCTGGAAACACCATATATTTT
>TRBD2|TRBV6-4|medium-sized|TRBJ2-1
CASSASGGSYNEQFF
TGTGCCAGCAGTGCTAGCGGGGGCTCCTACAATGAGCAGTTCTTC
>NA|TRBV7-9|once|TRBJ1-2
CASIPDAGFYGYTF
TGTGCCAGCATCCCGGACGCGGGGTTCTATGGCTACACCTTC
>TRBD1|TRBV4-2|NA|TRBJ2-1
CASSQARGTGRNEQFF
TGTGCCAGCAGCCAAGCCCGAGGGACAGGGCGGAATGAGCAGTTCTTC
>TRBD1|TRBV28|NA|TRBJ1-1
CASSPHPTGGKTEAFF
TGTGCCAGCAGTCCCCATCCAACAGGGGGGAAGACTGAAGCTTTCTTT
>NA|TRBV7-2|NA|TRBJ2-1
CASSLGVNEQFF
TGTGCCAGCAGCTTAGGAGTCAATGAGCAGTTCTTC
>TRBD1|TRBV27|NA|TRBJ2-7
CASSSRTGYRDEQYF
TGTGCCAGCAGTTCACGGACAGGTTATCGAGACGAGCAGTACTTC
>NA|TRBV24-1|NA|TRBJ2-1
CATRAGHWERNEQFF
TGTGCCACCAGAGCGGGACATTGGGAGCGGAATGAGCAGTTCTTC
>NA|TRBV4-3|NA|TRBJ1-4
CASSQGKGDEKLFF
TGCGCCAGCAGCCAAGGCAAAGGGGATGAAAAACTGTTTTTT
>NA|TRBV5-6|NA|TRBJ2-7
CASSLGRRSYEQYF
TGTGCCAGCAGCTTGGGCAGGAGGTCCTACGAGCAGTACTTC
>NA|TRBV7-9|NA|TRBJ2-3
CASSSSTDTQYF
TGTGCCAGCAGCTCTAGCACAGATACGCAGTATTTT
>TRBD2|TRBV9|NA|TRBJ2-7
CASSADSGTIGEQYF
TGTGCCAGCAGCGCCGACTCCGGGACTATCGGCGAGCAGTACTTC
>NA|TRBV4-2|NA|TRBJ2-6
CASSQDPRYSGANVLTF
TGTGCCAGCAGCCAAGATCCACGGTACTCTGGGGCCAACGTGCTGACTTTC